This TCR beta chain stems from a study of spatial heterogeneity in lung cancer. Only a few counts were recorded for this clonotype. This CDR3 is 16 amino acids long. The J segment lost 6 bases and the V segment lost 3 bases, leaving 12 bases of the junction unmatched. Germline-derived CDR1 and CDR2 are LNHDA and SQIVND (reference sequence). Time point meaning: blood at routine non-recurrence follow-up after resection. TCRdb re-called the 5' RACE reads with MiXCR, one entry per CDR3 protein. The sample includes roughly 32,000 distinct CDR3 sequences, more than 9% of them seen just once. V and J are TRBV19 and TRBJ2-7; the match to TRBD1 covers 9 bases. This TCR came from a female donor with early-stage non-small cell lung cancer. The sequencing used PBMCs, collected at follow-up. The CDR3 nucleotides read TGTGCCAGTAGTATCGGAGGACAGGGGCGTTACTCCGAGCAGTACTTC. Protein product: CASSIGGQGRYSEQYF.